A selection of T cell receptor beta chains follows, all from one sample in a study of shared clonotypes between healthy human individuals. Produced via immunoSEQ multiplex PCR; TCRdb's table is partial and in-frame only. The table lists approximately 2.5 million clones, approximately 90% of them singletons. The material sequenced was naive CD4+ T cells sorted from blood. These receptors came from a man younger than 30 in good health. Both conserved end residues are part of each CDR3. The D gene is left open where the match is weak. Part of the rows lack a size; the others show once, few, many or a class for expanded clones.

size	V	length	D	J	CDR3	DNA
-	TRBV5-6	15	TRBD1	TRBJ1-6	CASSGMDRVGSPLHF	TGTGCCAGCAGCGGAATGGACAGGGTCGGTTCACCCCTCCACTTT
-	TRBV2	16	-	TRBJ2-7	CASRPLPGTSFYEQYF	TGTGCCAGCAGACCCTTGCCGGGGACTTCCTTTTACGAGCAGTACTTC
-	TRBV7-9	10	-	TRBJ1-2	CASSSAGYTF	TGTGCCAGCAGCTCTGCCGGCTACACCTTC
-	TRBV2	13	-	TRBJ2-7	CASSESALSEQYF	TGTGCCAGCAGTGAAAGTGCGCTTTCCGAGCAGTACTTC
-	TRBV5-1	14	-	TRBJ1-2	CASSSAGEDYGYTF	TGCGCCAGCAGCTCGGCAGGGGAGGACTATGGCTACACCTTC
once	TRBV4-1	18	TRBD2	TRBJ2-7	CASSHLGYSSGSPYEQYF	TGCGCCAGCAGCCATTTAGGGTATAGTAGCGGGAGTCCCTACGAGCAGTACTTC
once	TRBV10-3	14	TRBD1	TRBJ2-5	CAISGSGGRETQYF	TGTGCCATCAGTGGATCAGGGGGCCGAGAGACCCAGTACTTC
-	TRBV11-1	14	-	TRBJ2-7	CASAPGTIPSEQYF	TGTGCCAGCGCTCCGGGGACAATCCCCTCCGAGCAGTACTTC
-	TRBV7-2	13	-	TRBJ1-2	CASSSDRTQGYTF	TGTGCCAGCAGTTCAGACAGGACCCAGGGCTACACCTTC
-	TRBV25-1	15	TRBD2	TRBJ2-1	CASSGSSGGFDEQFF	TGTGCCAGCAGTGGATCTAGCGGGGGGTTCGATGAGCAGTTCTTC
-	TRBV19	14	TRBD1	TRBJ1-5	CASSVGQVNQPQHF	TGTGCCAGTAGCGTGGGACAGGTCAATCAGCCCCAGCATTTT
-	TRBV9	15	-	TRBJ1-1	CASSPFGGGLAEAFF	TGTGCCAGCAGCCCCTTCGGGGGAGGCTTGGCTGAAGCTTTCTTT
-	TRBV14	15	TRBD1	TRBJ2-3	CASSWDRMSTDTQYF	TGTGCCAGCAGCTGGGACAGGATGTCCACAGATACGCAGTATTTT
-	TRBV2	17	TRBD2	TRBJ2-1	CASNHRGTSRSYNEQFF	TGTGCCAGCAACCACCGTGGGACTAGCAGATCCTACAATGAGCAGTTCTTC
-	TRBV6-5	14	-	TRBJ1-2	CASSTTEGRYGYTF	TGTGCCAGCAGTACGACAGAAGGGAGATATGGCTACACCTTC
once	TRBV11-2	13	-	TRBJ2-7	CASSPKEDMKQYF	TGTGCCAGCAGCCCGAAGGAGGACATGAAGCAGTACTTC
-	TRBV7-2	16	-	TRBJ2-5	CASSLGGAGIQETQYF	TGTGCCAGCAGCTTAGGGGGGGCTGGTATCCAAGAGACCCAGTACTTC
-	TRBV6-5	15	-	TRBJ2-7	CASSGAVGGTYEQYF	TGTGCCAGCAGTGGGGCGGTGGGTGGCACCTACGAGCAGTACTTC
few	TRBV2	15	-	TRBJ1-6	CASSGTSSYNSPLHF	TGTGCCAGCAGCGGGACGAGCTCCTATAATTCACCCCTCCACTTT
-	TRBV5-1	14	-	TRBJ1-1	CASSPNRLNTEAFF	TGCGCCAGCAGCCCCAACAGGTTGAACACTGAAGCTTTCTTT
-	TRBV2	12	-	TRBJ1-2	CASSSQDYGYTF	TGTGCCAGCAGTAGTCAGGACTATGGCTACACCTTC
-	TRBV5-1	12	-	TRBJ2-5	CASSLVMETQYF	TGCGCCAGCAGCTTGGTTATGGAGACCCAGTACTTC
-	TRBV7-9	13	-	TRBJ2-7	CASSPAASYEQYF	TGTGCCAGCAGCCCGGCAGCCTCCTACGAGCAGTACTTC
-	TRBV18	15	-	TRBJ1-1	CASSPQDGANTEAFF	TGTGCCAGCTCACCACAAGATGGGGCGAACACTGAAGCTTTCTTT